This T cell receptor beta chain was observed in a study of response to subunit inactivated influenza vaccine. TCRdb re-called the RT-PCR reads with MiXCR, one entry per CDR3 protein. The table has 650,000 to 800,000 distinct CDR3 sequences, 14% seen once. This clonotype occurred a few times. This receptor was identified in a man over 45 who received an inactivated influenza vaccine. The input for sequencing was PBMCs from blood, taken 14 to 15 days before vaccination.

The CDR3 DNA follows: TGTGCCAGCAGCTTAGGACCTCCAGGCCACAATGAGCAGTTCTTC. This sequence encodes CASSLGPPGHNEQFF. The chain has TRBV7-8 and TRBJ2-1; no firm D call. This CDR3 is built from 15 residues. Germline V gene data show CDR1 as SGHVS and CDR2 as FQNEAQ. With 1 base removed from V and 5 bases from J, the gap between germline ends came to 12 bases.